Following are 28 T cell receptor beta chains from one sample sequenced in a study of CXCR3-negative and CXCR3-positive naive CD8 T cells. With UMI labels, 5' RACE was used to prepare the TRB cDNA libraries. TCRdb re-analyzed the 5' RACE reads; it lists each CDR3 protein once, without DNA. The sample has tens of thousands of distinct CDR3 sequences. The sequenced sample was naive CXCR3- CD8+ T cells from blood. As for subset: CD45RO-CCR7+CD27+CD95- naive CD8+ T cells lacking CXCR3 (TNR3-). The receptors were gathered from a human donor in good health. Some clones in this sample may be carry-over from other donors' samples.

J is TRBJ1-3 and V is TRBV7-6. CDR1 is SGHVS and CDR2 is FNYEAQ in the germline V gene. This CDR3 has 14 amino acids. The CDR3 is CASSFGGAGNTIYF.

The V and J genes are TRBV6-2 or TRBV6-3 and TRBJ2-1. Germline-derived CDR1 and CDR2 are MNHEY and SVGEGT. CDR3 length: 15 residues. The CDR3 reads CASSYSDGAYNEQFF.

The gene calls are TRBV29-1 and TRBJ2-1; TCRdb proposes TRBD1, but this gene call is untestable without DNA. Germline assignment: CDR1 SQVTM and CDR2 ANQGSEA. The CDR3 spans 12 residues. CDR3 sequence reads: CSVWDSDNEQFF.

The chain couples TRBV28 to TRBJ1-5. Germline V gives CDR1 MDHEN, CDR2 SYDVKM. The length of the CDR3 is 14 residues. The CDR3 sequence is CASSFGRVNQPQHF.

The J gene is TRBJ1-1, the V gene TRBV6-2 or TRBV6-3. The CDR3 runs to 14 residues. Germline loops: CDR1 MNHEY, CDR2 SVGEGT. CDR3 in amino acids: CASSSRFGDTEAFF.

This chain links TRBV20-1 with TRBJ2-4; the D call from TCRdb, TRBD1, cannot be confirmed without DNA. There are 13 residues in the CDR3. Germline values: CDR1 DFQATT, CDR2 SNEGSKA (reference sequence). This CDR3 reads CSVGVGGGNIQYF.

This sequence joins TRBV28 and TRBJ2-1; as DNA is missing, the TRBD2 call by TCRdb cannot be tested. Germline assignment: CDR1 MDHEN and CDR2 SYDVKM. This CDR3 contains 17 residues. The CDR3 here is CASSLASGGPPLNEQFF.

V and J are TRBV4-3 and TRBJ2-3; without DNA, the TCRdb call of TRBD2 cannot be checked. This CDR3 is built from 16 residues. Per the germline V gene, CDR1 is LGHNA and CDR2 is YSLEER. CDR3: CASSQEHVRQSDTQYF.

V usage is TRBV28 and J usage is TRBJ1-1; TCRdb designates TRBD1, a call that cannot be tested without DNA. The CDR3 length is 13 residues. Germline assignment: CDR1 MDHEN and CDR2 SYDVKM. CDR3 sequence: CASSLSGGREAFF.

The genes are TRBV21-1 and TRBJ2-2; TCRdb calls TRBD1, which cannot be checked without DNA. TRBV21-1 counts as a pseudogene. CDR3 length: 16 amino acids. Here the CDR3 reads CASSKAADSRTGELFF.

V and J are TRBV28 and TRBJ2-3; TCRdb selects TRBD1, and the lack of DNA leaves this call unchecked. The CDR3 sequence is 15 residues long. Germline V gene lookup returns CDR1 MDHEN and CDR2 SYDVKM. This chain's CDR3 is CASSFLPGGLDTQYF.

The CDR3 reads CASSQGSGQGAYEQYF. The chain carries TRBV14 and TRBJ2-7; TCRdb returns TRBD1, unconfirmable since there is no DNA. The CDR3 is made up of 16 amino acids. In germline, CDR1 is SGHDN, CDR2 FVKESK. Supplemented by reference TRBV14 and TRBJ2-7, the full variable domain reads EAGVTQFPSHSVIEKGQTVTLRCDPISGHDNLYWYRRVMGKEIKFLLHFVKESKQDESGMPNNRFLAERTGGTYSTLKVQPAELEDSGVYFCASSQGSGQGAYEQYFGPGTRLTVT.

Its frequency marks this clonotype as medium-sized (0.01 to 0.1%). This chain uses TRBV4-1 with TRBJ2-7; TCRdb outputs TRBD1, but without DNA this stays unchecked. Germline loops: CDR1 MGHRA, CDR2 YSYEKL. The CDR3 is 16 residues long. This CDR3 is CASSQEPTRQAMGQYF.

The rearrangement joins TRBV4-2 to TRBJ2-2; TCRdb's D call of TRBD1 is untestable without DNA. The CDR3 has 16 amino acids. Germline CDR1 LGHNA, CDR2 YNFKEQ. The chain's CDR3 is CASSFPGHQNTGELFF.

CDR3 loop: CASSAWTGEGEQFF. The V gene is TRBV6-2 or TRBV6-3, the J gene TRBJ2-1; the TCRdb D gene call, TRBD1, has no DNA to confirm it. The germline gives CDR1 MNHEY, CDR2 SVGEGT. The CDR3 consists of 14 residues.

The chain is built from TRBV10-3 and TRBJ2-7; TCRdb outputs TRBD1, but without DNA this stays unchecked. Germline V gene lookup returns CDR1 ENHRY and CDR2 SYGVKD. This CDR3 has 15 amino acids. The CDR3 sequence is CAISDPKTGKDEQYF.

V gene TRBV5-1 combines with J gene TRBJ2-7. This CDR3 has 14 amino acids. CDR1 is SGHRS, CDR2 YFSETQ, per germline. The CDR3 is CASSLTYGTYEQYF.

This chain joins TRBV6-4 and TRBJ2-3; lacking DNA, the TRBD2 call made by TCRdb goes unchecked. The V gene's germline CDR1 is MRHNA and CDR2 SNTAGT. This CDR3 comprises 14 residues. The CDR3 sequence: CASSDGGGTDTQYF.

According to its frequency, this clonotype is medium-sized. The rearrangement joins TRBV6-5 to TRBJ1-3; the D gene TCRdb calls, TRBD1, cannot be checked with no DNA. The germline V gene encodes CDR1 MNHEY and CDR2 SVGAGI. This CDR3 comprises 14 residues. The CDR3 region is CASSTGTGGNTIYF.

The V gene is TRBV29-1, the J gene TRBJ1-1. Per the germline V gene, CDR1 is SQVTM and CDR2 is ANQGSEA. The CDR3 spans 12 residues. The CDR3 loop reads CSVDVEVTEAFF.

V is TRBV6-5 and J is TRBJ2-5. The CDR3 is 15 residues long. CDR1 is MNHEY and CDR2 is SVGAGI in the germline V gene. CDR3 sequence reads: CASSYMGSAQETQYF.

V is TRBV6-1 and J is TRBJ2-7. Germline loops: CDR1 MNHNS, CDR2 SASEGT. This CDR3 spans 15 amino acids. CDR3 loop: CASRGKFANSYEQYF.

The J gene is TRBJ1-3, the V gene TRBV12-3 or TRBV12-4. This CDR3 has 14 residues. The CDR3 region is CASSSGNSGNTIYF.

This chain links TRBV12-3 or TRBV12-4 with TRBJ2-3; TCRdb reports TRBD1, a call that lacks DNA to check it against. The CDR3 loop spans 15 amino acids. The CDR3: CASSPLGASTDTQYF.

The chain recombines TRBV20-1 with TRBJ2-7; TCRdb lists TRBD1, though no DNA is available to test this call. The CDR3 is made up of 15 amino acids. Germline V lookup: CDR1 DFQATT, CDR2 SNEGSKA (reference sequence). CDR3 sequence: CSAPDRALSDYEQYF.

The chain links TRBV20-1 to TRBJ2-7; TCRdb outputs TRBD1, but without DNA this stays unchecked. This CDR3 comprises 15 residues. Germline CDR1 reads DFQATT; CDR2 reads SNEGSKA (reference sequence). CDR3 region: CSARDLADISYEQYF.

The V and J genes are TRBV29-1 and TRBJ1-1; TCRdb selects TRBD1, and the lack of DNA leaves this call unchecked. CDR1 and CDR2 (germline): SQVTM, ANQGSEA. This CDR3 region has 14 residues. This CDR3 reads CSVAQTEMNTEAFF.

The genes are TRBV15 and TRBJ2-1; TCRdb proposes TRBD1, but this gene call is untestable without DNA. The CDR3 consists of 20 residues. Per the germline V gene, CDR1 is LNHNV and CDR2 is YYDKDF (reference sequence). Here the CDR3 reads CATSDRTGDSLYSSYNEQFF. Drawing the rest from reference TRBV15 and TRBJ2-1, the complete variable domain is DAMVIQNPRYQVTQFGKPVTLSCSQTLNHNVMYWYQQKSSQAPKLLFHYYDKDFNNEADTPDNFQSRRPNTSFCFLDIRSPGLGDTAMYLCATSDRTGDSLYSSYNEQFFGPGTRLTVL.